What follows are 16 T cell receptor beta chains derived from one specimen sequenced in a study of Ad26.COV2.S vaccination and SARS-CoV-2 variants. The treatment was: over 15 received Ad26.COV2.S at low or high dose, single or two shots; 5 received placebo; per-sample allocation not given. Day 63 after the first injection of vaccine or placebo was the sampling time. Using immunoSEQ multiplex PCR, the repertoire was profiled, and TCRdb retains in-frame clones only, with some absent. In the table there are about 680,000 clones, around 89% of which are singletons. The sequencing here drew on peripheral blood, taken in a trial of Ad26.COV2.S vaccine versus placebo. The receptors originated from a person aged 18 to 65 who received the Ad26.COV2.S COVID-19 vaccine or a placebo.

This clone was seen only a few times. The chain joins TRBV18 to TRBJ1-5, with TRBD1 matching over 7 bases. Germline CDR1 and CDR2: KGHSH and LQKENI. The V gene end was trimmed by 5 bases and the J gene end by 6 bases; junction bases not matched to a gene: 4. The CDR3 is 13 residues long. The CDR3 coding sequence is TGTGCCAGCTCAACAGGGGATACTCAGCCCCAGCATTTT. This encodes CASSTGDTQPQHF. The variable domain in full, completed from reference TRBV18 and TRBJ1-5, reads NAGVMQNPRHLVRRRGQEARLRCSPMKGHSHVYWYRQLPEEGLKFMVYLQKENIIDESGMPKERFSAEFPKEGPSILRIQQVVRGDSAAYFCASSTGDTQPQHFGDGTRLSIL.

In regard to this clone: The sample has other DNA sequences that encode this CDR3 too. The chain recombines TRBV27 with TRBJ1-2; 7 positions agree with TRBD1. The CDR3 spans 14 residues. V lost 0 bases to trimming and J lost 2 bases; unmatched junction nucleotides: 0. Germline V gene data show CDR1 as MNHEY and CDR2 as SMNVEV (reference sequence). The CDR3 is CASSLSGQNYGYTF. CDR3 DNA sequence: TGTGCCAGCAGTTTATCGGGACAGAACTATGGCTACACCTTC.

The gene calls are TRBV27 and TRBJ1-1; tentatively, D is TRBD1 (5 bases). This CDR3 has 14 amino acids. The V gene's germline CDR1 is MNHEY and CDR2 SMNVEV (reference sequence). Trimming removed 2 bases from V and 3 bases from J, with 10 bases in between. CDR3 coding DNA: TGTGCCAGCAGTTTACACAGGCCATACACTGAAGCTTTCTTT. Translation gives CASSLHRPYTEAFF.

The chain uses TRBV19 and TRBJ2-7; 8 bases fit TRBD2. The length of the CDR3 is 17 residues. Germline CDR1 and CDR2: LNHDA and SQIVND (reference sequence). Trimming cost V 2 bases and J 4 bases; bases outside gene matches: 13. The CDR3 protein is CASSIYFTGTRSYEQYF. In DNA form, the CDR3 reads TGTGCCAGTAGTATATACTTTACCGGGACTAGGTCTTACGAGCAGTACTTC. The full variable domain, in which reference TRBV19 and TRBJ2-7 provide the parts outside the CDR3, is DGGITQSPKYLFRKEGQNVTLSCEQNLNHDAMYWYRQDPGQGLRLIYYSQIVNDFQKGDIAEGYSVSREKKESFPLTVTSAQKNPTAFYLCASSIYFTGTRSYEQYFGPGTRLTVT.

V usage is TRBV3-1 (or the pseudogene TRBV3-2) and J usage is TRBJ1-2; 9 bases match TRBD1. Per germline, CDR1 LGHDT and CDR2 YNNKEL (reference sequence). The CDR3 length is 16 residues. With V trimmed by 4 bases and J by 4 bases, 10 bases remained unmatched. CDR3 amino acids: CASSLRTGDLVYGYTF. The CDR3 DNA follows: TGTGCCAGCAGCCTGCGGACAGGGGATTTGGTCTATGGCTACACCTTC.

The chain carries TRBV6-5 and TRBJ2-3, with 8 bases matching TRBD1. CDR3 length equals 14 residues. Germline V gene lookup returns CDR1 MNHEY and CDR2 SVGAGI. Trimming cost V 7 bases and J 0 bases; bases outside gene matches: 3. CDR3 residues: CASKHRGSTDTQYF. The CDR3 DNA follows: TGTGCCAGCAAGCACAGGGGGAGCACAGATACGCAGTATTTT.

The rearrangement links TRBV18 to TRBJ1-2; perhaps TRBD1 as D (5 bases). In germline, CDR1 is KGHSH, CDR2 LQKENI. The CDR3 loop spans 14 amino acids. The V and J ends lost 3 bases and 8 bases respectively, with 16 bases between them. CDR3 DNA sequence: TGTGCCAGCTCACCTATGTCACAGGCCAGCGGCTACACCTTC. Protein product: CASSPMSQASGYTF.

The chain is built from TRBV5-6 and TRBJ2-7, with D tentatively TRBD1 or TRBD2 (5 bases each). The CDR3 length is 16 residues. The V gene's germline CDR1 is SGHDT and CDR2 YYEEEE. Trimming removed 1 base at V and 6 bases at J, with 20 bases between. The CDR3, as DNA: TGTGCCAGCAGCTTGTATTTGGGGGTGATCGCTTCCGAGCAGTACTTC. It codes for CASSLYLGVIASEQYF.

The chain employs TRBV5-1 and TRBJ2-5; tentatively, D is TRBD1 or TRBD2 (5 bases each). Germline-derived CDR1 and CDR2 are SGHRS and YFSETQ. The V end lost 3 bases, the J end lost 9 bases, and 18 bases lay between the germline ends. This CDR3 region has 14 residues. CDR3 DNA sequence: TGCGCCAGCAGCTCCGGTCCCGGGACGGCAGCCCAGTACTTC. Translated: CASSSGPGTAAQYF. Together with reference TRBV5-1 and TRBJ2-5, the CDR3 gives the full variable domain: KAGVTQTPRYLIKTRGQQVTLSCSPISGHRSVSWYQQTPGQGLQFLFEYFSETQRNKGNFPGRFSGRQFSNSRSEMNVSTLELGDSALYLCASSSGPGTAAQYFGPGTRLLVL.

This chain joins TRBV19 and TRBJ2-7; the D gene is possibly TRBD1 (6 bases). Germline V CDR1 and CDR2: LNHDA, SQIVND (reference sequence). The V end was cut by 5 bases, the J end by 0 bases, with 14 bases between. The CDR3 is 15 amino acids. In DNA, the CDR3 is TGTGCCAGTAGTCCAGGGGCGCAGGGCTCCTACGAGCAGTACTTC. Protein product: CASSPGAQGSYEQYF. Full variable domain (missing parts from reference TRBV19 and TRBJ2-7): DGGITQSPKYLFRKEGQNVTLSCEQNLNHDAMYWYRQDPGQGLRLIYYSQIVNDFQKGDIAEGYSVSREKKESFPLTVTSAQKNPTAFYLCASSPGAQGSYEQYFGPGTRLTVT.

The rearrangement uses TRBV12-3 or TRBV12-4 and TRBJ1-2; 8 bases match TRBD1. The CDR3 contains 13 residues. The J segment lost 2 bases and the V segment lost 6 bases, leaving 2 bases of the junction unmatched. The CDR3: CASRWDRNYGYTF. CDR3 nucleotide sequence: TGTGCCAGCAGGTGGGACAGGAACTATGGCTACACCTTC.

This chain uses TRBV3-1 (or the pseudogene TRBV3-2) with TRBJ2-3; tentative D call: TRBD2 (5 bases). The CDR3 is 17 amino acids. V gave up 6 bases and J gave up 2 bases, with 21 bases separating them. Germline V lookup: CDR1 LGHDT, CDR2 YNNKEL (reference sequence). CDR3 nucleotides: TGTGCCAGCAGTGGTTTACAGAAGGTGGAGGACACAGATACGCAGTATTTT. Its translation is CASSGLQKVEDTDTQYF.

The V gene is TRBV24-1, the J gene TRBJ2-5, with D perhaps matching TRBD2 (5 bases). CDR1 is KGHDR, CDR2 SFDVKD, per germline. The CDR3 contains 16 residues. The V end lost 6 bases, the J end lost 5 bases, and 21 bases lay between the germline ends. CDR3 protein: CATSRGEAPGVETQYF. Written as DNA, the CDR3 is TGTGCCACCAGTCGGGGAGAGGCCCCCGGAGTCGAGACCCAGTACTTC.

This chain joins TRBV6-4 and TRBJ2-1, with unresolved D. The CDR3 spans 15 residues. Looked up from germline, CDR1 is MRHNA and CDR2 is SNTAGT. V dropped 2 bases and J dropped 9 bases, with 17 bases sitting between them. DNA of the CDR3: TGTGCCAGCAGTGACAAGGGCGGCGGCCGGGCTGAGCAGTTCTTC. Protein sequence: CASSDKGGGRAEQFF.

This clone was counted between two and nine times. J is TRBJ2-2 and V is TRBV29-1; no clear D gene. In germline, CDR1 is SQVTM, CDR2 ANQGSEA. V shed 7 bases and J shed 6 bases, with 6 bases lying between them. The CDR3 is 10 amino acids. CDR3 sequence reads: CSALSGELFF. The CDR3 nucleotides are TGCAGCGCCTTGTCCGGGGAGCTGTTTTTT.

The chain couples TRBV7-9 to TRBJ1-2; D unclear. This CDR3 contains 16 residues. Germline V gives CDR1 SEHNR, CDR2 FQNEAQ (reference sequence). V dropped 0 bases and J dropped 7 bases, with 18 bases sitting between them. The CDR3 reads CASSLAGGPPSGGYTF. CDR3 DNA: TGTGCCAGCAGCTTAGCTGGCGGGCCCCCGTCAGGTGGCTACACCTTC.